The sequence of this TCR beta chain was determined in a study of blood T cells in healthy people across ages. General study findings and limits: Age advanced and TCR beta diversity per million T cells fell, roughly linearly.

Each of the donors had 8 to 10 milliliters of peripheral blood drawn into EDTA-treated Vacutainer tubes. Total RNA, at least 5.5 micrograms per sample, came from PBMCs. Concerning this clonotype itself: The target antigen is unknown. Just one base apart from a much larger clone, this may be a read error.

Sample-barcoded 5' priming and a J-beta primer mix drove a second PCR of 7 to 11 cycles. Every cDNA molecule carried a tag from a template-switch adaptor bearing 12 random nucleotides. TCRdb reprocessed the 5' RACE reads via MiXCR and lists one record per CDR3 protein. The sample yields 650,000 to 1,000,000 distinct CDR3 sequences, around 36% seen once. The CDR3 runs to 12 residues. The receptor was isolated from a young man in good health. Sequencing was done on a sample of blood. The chain uses TRBV12-3 or TRBV12-4 and TRBJ2-1; the D is unclear. CDR3 DNA sequence: TGTGCCAGCAGTCAGATTAACAATGGGCAGTTCTTC. The encoded protein is CASSQINNGQFF.